A selection of T cell receptor beta chains follows, all from one sample in a study of T-cell reconstitution after alpha-beta-depleted transplantation in children. TCRdb recomputed calls from the PCR reads with MiXCR, one row per CDR3 protein. The sample includes about 580,000 distinct CDR3 sequences, more than 20% seen only once; the top ten take around 14%. The sample consisted of PBMCs, mostly from graft donor cells, taken 360 days after TCRalphabeta/CD19-depleted stem cell transplant. The receptors originated from a boy younger than two who had a stem cell transplant for acute myeloid leukemia, so the T cells may come from the graft donor. Each CDR3 is given with its conserved first and last residue. A D gene is named only where the DNA matches it firmly.

TRBV29-1,TRBD1,CSVEGARGYYGYTF
TRBV20-1,TRBD1,CSARDQGAYYNEQFF
TRBV6-2/TRBV6-3,TRBD1,CASISLRGTGIYNEQFF
TRBV2,NA,CASTQGVISLGYNEQFF
TRBV27,NA,CATTGPNNEQFF
TRBV7-9,TRBD1,CASNVGTADGNEQFF
TRBV20-1,TRBD1,CSASPSRGLSGELFF
TRBV12-3/TRBV12-4,NA,CASSSDRFYNEQFF
TRBV4-3,NA,CASSQVRWGEQYF
TRBV29-1,TRBD2,CSVIAGTSYSDTQYF
TRBV12-3/TRBV12-4,NA,CASSQPNRNGGYTF
TRBV12-3/TRBV12-4,NA,CASSLVAGENYPYEQYF
TRBV18,NA,CASSPRDGWSSYNSPLHF
TRBV29-1,NA,CSARRYNSNTEAFF
TRBV6-1,NA,CASSEERWGTDTQYF
TRBV25-1,NA,CASSDRSSYNSPLHF
TRBV29-1,TRBD1,CSVAVQGRNTEAFF
TRBV28,NA,CASSFTGSIAGELFF
TRBV4-1,TRBD1,CASSRGQFPTDTQYF
TRBV7-2,TRBD1,CASSTGTGYQETQYF
TRBV6-5,TRBD1,CASSYSGQPNTGELFF
TRBV12-3/TRBV12-4,TRBD1,CASGTGEVAGLDTEAFF
TRBV20-1,TRBD1,CSAKTGVGQYF
TRBV6-5,NA,CASSYQASTDTQYF
TRBV25-1,NA,CASSVALAPLHF
TRBV7-6,TRBD1,CASSLSGTGRETIYF